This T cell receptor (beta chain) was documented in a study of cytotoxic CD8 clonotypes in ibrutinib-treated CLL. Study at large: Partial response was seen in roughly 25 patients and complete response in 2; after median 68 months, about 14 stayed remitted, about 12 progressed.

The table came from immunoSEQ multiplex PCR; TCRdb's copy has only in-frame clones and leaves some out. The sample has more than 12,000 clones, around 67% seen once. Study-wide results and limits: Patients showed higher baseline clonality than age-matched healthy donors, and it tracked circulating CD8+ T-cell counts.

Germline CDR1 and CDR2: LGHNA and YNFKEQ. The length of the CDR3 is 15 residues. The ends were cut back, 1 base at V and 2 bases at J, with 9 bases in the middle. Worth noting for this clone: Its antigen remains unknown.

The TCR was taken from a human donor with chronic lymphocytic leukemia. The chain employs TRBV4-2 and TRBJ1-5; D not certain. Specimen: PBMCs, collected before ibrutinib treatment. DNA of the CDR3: TGTGCCAGCAGCCAAGCCACTGGGGGCAATCAGCCCCAGCATTTT. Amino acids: CASSQATGGNQPQHF.